The 8 T cell receptor beta chains listed next were all sequenced from one sample in a study of T cell repertoires in cytomegalovirus infection. Each CDR3 protein is one row after TCRdb ran MiXCR on the reads. This table holds over 450,000 distinct CDR3 sequences, about 11% found once. Sequenced material: PBMCs. All receptors come from a human donor in good health (CMV status not recorded). Some clones in this sample may be carry-over from other donors' samples.

This clonotype was seen more than once but under ten times. V and J are TRBV6-5 and TRBJ1-2; no definite D call. CDR1 and CDR2 (germline): MNHEY, SVGAGI. This CDR3 is 11 amino acids long. V shed 5 bases and J shed 7 bases, with 8 bases lying between them. CDR3: CASSGRGGYTF. CDR3 nucleotides: TGTGCCAGCAGTGGCAGAGGTGGCTACACCTTC.

This clonotype was found many times. The chain has TRBV12-3 or TRBV12-4 and TRBJ2-3; no firm D call. The CDR3 sequence is 15 residues long. V lost 5 bases to trimming and J lost 2 bases, with 14 bases between them. The chain's CDR3 is CASSGGTLHTDTQYF. The CDR3 nucleotides are TGTGCCAGCAGTGGCGGAACGCTCCACACAGATACGCAGTATTTT.

There are a few counts of this clonotype. The genes are TRBV7-3 and TRBJ2-1; 9 bases fit TRBD2. CDR3 length: 15 residues. Germline trimming cut 4 bases from V and 9 bases from J; bases unmatched to any gene: 10. Germline values: CDR1 SGHTA, CDR2 FQGTGA. The CDR3 bases are TGTGCCAGCAGCTCCTTAGCGGGAGAGGAAGGTGAGCAGTTCTTC. This gives the protein CASSSLAGEEGEQFF.

This clonotype showed up many times. The chain uses TRBV2 and TRBJ1-4; weak D call: TRBD1 (5 bases). The CDR3 loop spans 16 amino acids. CDR1 SNHLY and CDR2 FYNNEI come from the germline V gene. V was shortened by 1 base and J by 0 bases, with 9 bases between the two germline ends. CDR3 sequence (DNA): TGTGCCAGCAGTGAAGGAAGACAGACAACTAATGAAAAACTGTTTTTT. Translation gives CASSEGRQTTNEKLFF.

This clonotype showed up many times. The CDR3 DNA follows: TGTGCCAGCAGTTTTACAGGGCAAGAGACCCAGTACTTC. This encodes CASSFTGQETQYF. The chain is built from TRBV12-3 or TRBV12-4 and TRBJ2-5; TRBD1 might be the D (6 bases). The CDR3 sequence is 13 residues long. With 3 bases removed from V and 2 bases from J, the gap between germline ends came to 7 bases.

This clonotype appeared many times. The chain couples TRBV19 to TRBJ1-4, with TRBD1 as a possible D gene (6 bases). The germline V gene encodes CDR1 LNHDA and CDR2 SQIVND (reference sequence). V was shortened by 6 bases and J by 0 bases, with 14 bases between the two germline ends. There are 16 residues in the CDR3. DNA for the CDR3: TGTGCCAGTAGAAAACAGGGAACAGCAACTAATGAAAAACTGTTTTTT. Translation gives CASRKQGTATNEKLFF. Filled out from reference TRBV19 and TRBJ1-4, the complete variable domain reads DGGITQSPKYLFRKEGQNVTLSCEQNLNHDAMYWYRQDPGQGLRLIYYSQIVNDFQKGDIAEGYSVSREKKESFPLTVTSAQKNPTAFYLCASRKQGTATNEKLFFGSGTQLSVL.

The V and J genes are TRBV6-6 and TRBJ2-2; D is ambiguous. Per germline, CDR1 MNHNY and CDR2 SVGAGI (reference sequence). CDR3 size: 16 residues. With 3 bases removed from V and 7 bases from J, the gap between germline ends came to 18 bases. The DNA for the CDR3 is TGTGCCAGCAGTTATCATACTCCCAAATCGGGCGGGGAGCTGTTTTTT. As protein: CASSYHTPKSGGELFF.

In its sample, this clonotype was seen once. The chain carries TRBV4-2 and TRBJ1-3; 9 nucleotides match TRBD1. The CDR3 has 16 amino acids. CDR1 and CDR2 (germline): LGHNA, YNFKEQ. J gave up 0 bases and V 5 bases, and 5 bases lay outside the gene matches. CDR3 DNA: TGTGCCAGCAGCTTACAGGGGGCCAGCTCTGGAAACACCATATATTTT. Encoded protein: CASSLQGASSGNTIYF.